This T cell receptor (beta chain) was obtained from a study of CD8+CD57+ T cells in acquired aplastic anemia (dated by TCRdb to 2017 to 2018). Regarding the research as a whole: DNA extracted from sorted CD4+ and CD8+ cells had a mean of around 3.3 ug, with a range of about 0.18 to 27.4 ug. CD8+CD57+ expansion was defined as frequency above the mean frequency observed in healthy subjects.

What the study reported, not specific to this receptor: Twenty-nine CD8+ CDR3 sequences were found to be shared between patients and controls, but these sequences appeared to be highly expressed in patients and within the immunodominant clones of the patients. No significant difference in CD8+ Simpson's diversity was found between patients and healthy controls (P=0.060).

The CDR3 numbers 15 residues from cysteine through phenylalanine. The kept DNA is CDR3 alone, 45 bases in frame from the first base. Reading the germline V gene (reference sequence) gives CDR1 SEHNR and CDR2 FQNEAQ. Germline trimming amounts to 8 bases on V and 10 bases on J, with 12 as the count of junction bases outside the gene matches. The patients picked for sequencing were ones in whom flow cytometry had shown an expansion of CD8+CD57+ cells. All patients had severe acquired aplastic anemia diagnosed by International Study of Aplastic Anemia and Agranulocytosis and Camitta criteria. At the time blood was sampled, none of the patients had received any therapy. In this study, sorted CD4+ and CD8+ T cells from the blood of healthy subjects and of severe aplastic anemia patients had their TCR repertoires deep-sequenced. In the USA, patient enrollment took place under clinicaltrials.gov protocols 00001620, 01623167, 00001397, 00071045, 00081523 and 00961064. Ficoll-Paque density gradient centrifugation was used to isolate peripheral blood mononuclear cells. CD4+ and CD8+ T cells were sorted by FACS or magnetic beads before DNA extraction.

A note on this clonotype: Its target antigen remains unknown. The record has no base qualities; no much larger clone is one base away.

Genomic DNA served as template for TCR beta VDJ combination and CDR3 sequence profiling. An Illumina HiSeq 2000 was used for TCR repertoire sequencing. Turning to the authors' computational methods: Repertoires were assessed using TRBV/TRBJ rearrangement plots, CDR3 size and DJ length profiles, and Simpson's diversity index. The immunodominant clone was defined as the most abundant DNA sequence in deep sequencing data. CDR3 amino acid sequences were checked for sharing between subjects and were compared against published repertoires and the VDJdb database. TCRdb cleaned the public reads at Q25 with fastp, built clones with MiXCR and kept in-frame beta chains. One record per CDR3 amino acid sequence lists the most common genes and DNA. The V and J calls come from TCRdb's annotation, not from the publication. Present in this sample are around 150,000 distinct CDR3 sequences, 45% to 55% of which were seen just once. The ten largest clones capture roughly 30% of the sample.

The sequence came from a human donor with aplastic anemia. The sample taken for sequencing was sorted CD4+, CD8+, or CD8+CD57+ T cells (not recorded which) from PBMCs. The chain is made from TRBV7-9 and TRBJ1-6; 9 bases in the junction line up with TRBD1. The nucleotide sequence reads TGTGCCAGCGAACCTCCGGGACAGGGACAATCACCCCTCCACTTT. This is translated as CASEPPGQGQSPLHF.